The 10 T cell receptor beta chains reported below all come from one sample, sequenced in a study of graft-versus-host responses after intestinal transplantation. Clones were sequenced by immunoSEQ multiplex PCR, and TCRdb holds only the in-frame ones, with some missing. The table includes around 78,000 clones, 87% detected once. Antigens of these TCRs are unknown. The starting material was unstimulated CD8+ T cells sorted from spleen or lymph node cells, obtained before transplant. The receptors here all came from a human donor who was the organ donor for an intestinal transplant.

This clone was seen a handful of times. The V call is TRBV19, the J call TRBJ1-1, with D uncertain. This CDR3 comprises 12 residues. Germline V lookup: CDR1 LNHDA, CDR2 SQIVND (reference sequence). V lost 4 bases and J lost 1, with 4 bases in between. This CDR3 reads CASSNRNTEAFF. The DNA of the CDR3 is TGTGCCAGTAGTAACAGGAACACTGAAGCTTTCTTT. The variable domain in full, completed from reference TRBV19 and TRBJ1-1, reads DGGITQSPKYLFRKEGQNVTLSCEQNLNHDAMYWYRQDPGQGLRLIYYSQIVNDFQKGDIAEGYSVSREKKESFPLTVTSAQKNPTAFYLCASSNRNTEAFFGQGTRLTVV.

The DNA for the CDR3 is TGTGCCAGCAGTTTATCCTGGACGAGCGATGGCTACACCTTC. This gives the protein CASSLSWTSDGYTF. The chain carries TRBV27 and TRBJ1-2, with no clear D. Trimming removed 0 bases at V and 6 bases at J, with 11 bases between. Germline V lookup: CDR1 MNHEY, CDR2 SMNVEV (reference sequence). This CDR3 is 14 amino acids long.

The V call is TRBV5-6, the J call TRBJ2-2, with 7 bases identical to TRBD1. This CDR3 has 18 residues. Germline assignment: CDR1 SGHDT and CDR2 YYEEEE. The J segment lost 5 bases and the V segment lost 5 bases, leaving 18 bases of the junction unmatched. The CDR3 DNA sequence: TGTGCCAGCAGTAATTACCGACAGGGTACGAATGGGACCGGGGAGCTGTTTTTT. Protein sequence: CASSNYRQGTNGTGELFF. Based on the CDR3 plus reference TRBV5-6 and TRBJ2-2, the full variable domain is DAGVTQSPTHLIKTRGQQVTLRCSPKSGHDTVSWYQQALGQGPQFIFQYYEEEERQRGNFPDRFSGHQFPNYSSELNVNALLLGDSALYLCASSNYRQGTNGTGELFFGEGSRLTVL.

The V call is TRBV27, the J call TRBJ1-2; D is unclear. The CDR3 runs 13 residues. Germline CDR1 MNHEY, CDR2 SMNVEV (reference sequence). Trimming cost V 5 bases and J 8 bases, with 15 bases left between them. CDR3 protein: CASSRGPRTGYTF. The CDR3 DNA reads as TGTGCCAGCAGTCGAGGCCCCAGGACGGGCTACACCTTC.

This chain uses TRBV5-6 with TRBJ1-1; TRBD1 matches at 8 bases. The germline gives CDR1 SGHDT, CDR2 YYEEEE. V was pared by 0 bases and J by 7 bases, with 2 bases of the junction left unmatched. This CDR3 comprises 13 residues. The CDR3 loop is CASSLEDRDEAFF. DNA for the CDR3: TGTGCCAGCAGCTTGGAGGACAGGGATGAAGCTTTCTTT.

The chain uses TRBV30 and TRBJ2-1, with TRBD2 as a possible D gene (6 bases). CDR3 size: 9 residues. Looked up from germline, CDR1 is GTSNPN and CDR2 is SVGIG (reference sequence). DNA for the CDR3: TGTGCAGCGGGCAATGAGCAGTTCTTC. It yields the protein CAAGNEQFF.

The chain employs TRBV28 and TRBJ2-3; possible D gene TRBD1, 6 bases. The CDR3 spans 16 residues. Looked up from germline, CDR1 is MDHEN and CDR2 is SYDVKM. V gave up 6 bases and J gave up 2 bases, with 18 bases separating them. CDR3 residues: CASRPKGQGLTDTQYF. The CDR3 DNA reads TGTGCCAGCAGGCCTAAGGGGCAGGGGCTCACAGATACGCAGTATTTT.

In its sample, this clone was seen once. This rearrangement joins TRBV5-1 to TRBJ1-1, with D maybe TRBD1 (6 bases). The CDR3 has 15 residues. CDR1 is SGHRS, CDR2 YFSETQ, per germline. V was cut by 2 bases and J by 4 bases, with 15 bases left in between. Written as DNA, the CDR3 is TGCGCCAGCAGCTTTGCTAAACAGGGTACCACTGAAGCTTTCTTT. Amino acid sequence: CASSFAKQGTTEAFF.

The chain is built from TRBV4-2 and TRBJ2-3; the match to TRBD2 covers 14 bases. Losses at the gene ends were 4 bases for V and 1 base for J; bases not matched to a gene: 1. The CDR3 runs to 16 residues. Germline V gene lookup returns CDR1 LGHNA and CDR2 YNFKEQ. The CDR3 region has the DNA TGTGCCAGCAGCCCGACTAGCGGGGGGGGCACAGATACGCAGTATTTT. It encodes CASSPTSGGGTDTQYF.

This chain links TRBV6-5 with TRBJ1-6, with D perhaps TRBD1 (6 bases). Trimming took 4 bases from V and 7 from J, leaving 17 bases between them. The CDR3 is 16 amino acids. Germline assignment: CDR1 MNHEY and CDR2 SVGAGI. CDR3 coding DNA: TGTGCCAGCAGTTTGCAGGGGCGAAGTGAGAATTCACCCCTCCACTTT. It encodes CASSLQGRSENSPLHF.